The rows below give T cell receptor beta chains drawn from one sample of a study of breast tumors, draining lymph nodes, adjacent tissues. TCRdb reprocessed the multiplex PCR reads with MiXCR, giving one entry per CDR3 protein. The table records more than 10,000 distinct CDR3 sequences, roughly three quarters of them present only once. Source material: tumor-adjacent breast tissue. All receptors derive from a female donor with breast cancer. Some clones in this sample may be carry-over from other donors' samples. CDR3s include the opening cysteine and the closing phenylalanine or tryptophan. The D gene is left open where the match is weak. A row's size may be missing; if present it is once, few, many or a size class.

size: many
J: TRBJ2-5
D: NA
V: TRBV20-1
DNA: TGCAGTGCTAGCAGGGGGGGCAGCCAAGAGACCCAGTACTTC
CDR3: CSASRGGSQETQYF

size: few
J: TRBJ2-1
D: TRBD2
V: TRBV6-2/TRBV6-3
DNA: TGTGCCAGCACCTCACGACTAGCGGGATCCTACAATGAGCAGTTCTTC
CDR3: CASTSRLAGSYNEQFF

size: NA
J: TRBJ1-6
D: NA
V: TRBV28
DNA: TGTGCCAGCATTTCGGTCCAGGTCGGTTCACCCCTCCACTTT
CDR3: CASISVQVGSPLHF

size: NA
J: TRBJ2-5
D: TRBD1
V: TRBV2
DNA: TGTGCCAGCAGTGGAGACAGGGCGCGGACCCAGTACTTC
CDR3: CASSGDRARTQYF

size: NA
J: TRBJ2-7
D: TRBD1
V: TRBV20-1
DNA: TGCAGTGCTGGCCGGGACAGCTCCTACGAGCAGTACTTC
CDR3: CSAGRDSSYEQYF

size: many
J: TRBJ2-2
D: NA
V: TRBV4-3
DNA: TGCGCCAGCAGCGCAGTGGTGAGTTCCACCGGGGAGCTGTTTTTT
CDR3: CASSAVVSSTGELFF

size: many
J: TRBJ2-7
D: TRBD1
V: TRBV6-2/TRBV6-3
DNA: TGTGCCAGCAGAACCGGGACAGGGCACTACGAGCAGTACTTC
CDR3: CASRTGTGHYEQYF

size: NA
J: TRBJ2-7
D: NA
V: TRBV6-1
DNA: TGTGCCAGCAGTGAAGCATGGGGACCCTACGAGCAGTACTTC
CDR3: CASSEAWGPYEQYF

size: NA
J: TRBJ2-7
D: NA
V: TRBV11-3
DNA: TGTGCCAGCAGCACCGACTCTACGAGCGAGCAGTACTTC
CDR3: CASSTDSTSEQYF

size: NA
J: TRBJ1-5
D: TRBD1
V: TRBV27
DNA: TGTGCCAGCAGTGGGGGACAGGGCCCTGGTCAGCCCCAGCATTTT
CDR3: CASSGGQGPGQPQHF

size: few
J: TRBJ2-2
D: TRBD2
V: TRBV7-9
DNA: TGTGCCAGCACCATCACCAACGCGCCTAGCGGAGTCTCAAACACCGGGGAGCTGTTTTTT
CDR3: CASTITNAPSGVSNTGELFF

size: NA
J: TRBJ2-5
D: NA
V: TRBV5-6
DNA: TGTGCCAGCAGCTTGGTAGGGGTTGTGGAGACCCAGTACTTC
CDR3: CASSLVGVVETQYF

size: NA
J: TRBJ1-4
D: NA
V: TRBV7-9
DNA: TGTGCCAGCAGCTTAGCGCAAGGATCTGGGAAGGCAAAACTGTTTTTT
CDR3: CASSLAQGSGKAKLFF

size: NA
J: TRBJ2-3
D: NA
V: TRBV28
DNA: TGTGCCAGCAGGACAGGTACAGATACGCAGTATTTT
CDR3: CASRTGTDTQYF

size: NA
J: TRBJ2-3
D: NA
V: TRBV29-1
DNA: TGCAGCGGGACGGAAGGAACAGATACGCAGTATTTT
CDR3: CSGTEGTDTQYF

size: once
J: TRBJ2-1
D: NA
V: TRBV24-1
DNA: TGTGCCACCAGTGATTTGGATGAGCAGTTCTTC
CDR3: CATSDLDEQFF

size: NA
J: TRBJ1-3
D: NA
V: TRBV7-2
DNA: TGTGCCAGCAGCTTAATGGACAACACCATATATTTT
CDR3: CASSLMDNTIYF

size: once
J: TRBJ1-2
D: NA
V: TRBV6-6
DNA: TGTGCCATCAAGACACCTAACTATGGTTACACCTTC
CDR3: CAIKTPNYGYTF

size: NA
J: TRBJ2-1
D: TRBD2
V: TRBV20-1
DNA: TGCAGTGCGTTCGGACTAGCCGAGTCTGAGCAGTTCTTC
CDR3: CSAFGLAESEQFF

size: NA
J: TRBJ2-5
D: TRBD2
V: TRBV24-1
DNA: TGTGCCACCGCTAGCGGGAGCGGGGGGACCCAGTACTTC
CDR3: CATASGSGGTQYF

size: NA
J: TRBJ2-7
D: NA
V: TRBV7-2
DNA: TGTGCCAGCAGCTCTTCTAGCGTTGTCTCCCACGAGCAGTACTTC
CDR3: CASSSSSVVSHEQYF

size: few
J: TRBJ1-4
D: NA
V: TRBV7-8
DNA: TGTGCCAGCAGCTTAGTGGGTTCAGCTAATGAAAAACTGTTTTTT
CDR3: CASSLVGSANEKLFF

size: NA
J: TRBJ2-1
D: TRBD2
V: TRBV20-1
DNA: TGCAGTGCCACACATCGCGGGGGGCCCTGGGGTGAGCAGTTCTTC
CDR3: CSATHRGGPWGEQFF

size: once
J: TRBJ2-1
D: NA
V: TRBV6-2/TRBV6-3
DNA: TGTGCCAGCAGTTCAATTAGCTTCGAGCAGTTCTTC
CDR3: CASSSISFEQFF

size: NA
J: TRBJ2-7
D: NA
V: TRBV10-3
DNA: TGTGCCATCAGTGGGTCGCGAGGTATAGGCTACGAGCAGTACTTC
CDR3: CAISGSRGIGYEQYF

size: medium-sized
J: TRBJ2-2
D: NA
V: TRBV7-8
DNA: TGTGCCAGCAGCCTTCGAGGGGCCTCGAACACCGGGGAGCTGTTTTTT
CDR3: CASSLRGASNTGELFF

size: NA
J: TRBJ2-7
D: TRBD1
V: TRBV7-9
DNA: TGTGCCAGCAGCGCCGGGACAGGGGAGCAGTACTTC
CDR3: CASSAGTGEQYF

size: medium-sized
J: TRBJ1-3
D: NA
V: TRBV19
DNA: TGTGCCAGTAGTCCGGACAGAGTCCTCCTTGGAAACACCATATATTTT
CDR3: CASSPDRVLLGNTIYF

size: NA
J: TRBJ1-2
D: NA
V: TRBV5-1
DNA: TGCGCCAGCAGTCGAGTCAGCGGCACTGACCAGGGCCCGGGGGGCTATGGCTACACCTTC
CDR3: CASSRVSGTDQGPGGYGYTF

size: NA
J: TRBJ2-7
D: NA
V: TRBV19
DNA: TGTGCCAGTAGCAGGAGGGGGACCTACGAGCAGTACTTC
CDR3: CASSRRGTYEQYF

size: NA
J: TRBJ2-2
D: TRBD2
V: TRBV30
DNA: TGTGCCTGGACTGGACTAGCGGGAGAGTACACCGGGGAGCTGCTTTTT
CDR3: CAWTGLAGEYTGELLF

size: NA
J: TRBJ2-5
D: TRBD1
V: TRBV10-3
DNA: TGTGCCATCAGCGGGACAGTAGGGGAGACCCAGTACTTC
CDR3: CAISGTVGETQYF

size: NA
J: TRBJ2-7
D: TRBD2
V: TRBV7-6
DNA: TGTGCCAGCAGCTTCGGACTAGCGAATTCCTACGAGCAGTACTTC
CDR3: CASSFGLANSYEQYF

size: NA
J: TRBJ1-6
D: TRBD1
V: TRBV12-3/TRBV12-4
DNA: TGTGCCAGCAGCCAGGACAGGGGGCGGTCACCCCTCCACTTT
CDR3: CASSQDRGRSPLHF

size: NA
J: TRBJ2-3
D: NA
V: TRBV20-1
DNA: TGCAGTGGTAAACGGGCAAACACAGATACGCAGTATTTT
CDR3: CSGKRANTDTQYF

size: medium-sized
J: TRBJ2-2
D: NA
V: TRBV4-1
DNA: TGCGCCAGCAGCCAAGATCCGGGAACCGGGGAGCTGTTTTTT
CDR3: CASSQDPGTGELFF

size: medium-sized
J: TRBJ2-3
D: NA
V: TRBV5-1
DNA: TGCGCCAGCAGCTTAAGCTATGGATCCACAGATACGCAGTATTTT
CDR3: CASSLSYGSTDTQYF

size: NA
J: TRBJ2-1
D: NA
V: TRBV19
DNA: TGTGCCAGTACGCGCAGCTTTCCCAATGAGCAGTTCTTC
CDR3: CASTRSFPNEQFF

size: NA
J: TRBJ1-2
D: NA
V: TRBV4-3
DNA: TGCGCCGGCAGCCAAGATCTGGGAGGGAACTATGGCTACACCTTC
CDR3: CAGSQDLGGNYGYTF

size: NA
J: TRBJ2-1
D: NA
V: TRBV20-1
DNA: TGCAGTGCTAGTAAACAGGAGTTACTCAATGAGCAGTTCTTC
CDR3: CSASKQELLNEQFF

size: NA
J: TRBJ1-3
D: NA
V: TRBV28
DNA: TGTGCCAGCAGGGCCTCTGGAAACACCATATATTTT
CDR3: CASRASGNTIYF

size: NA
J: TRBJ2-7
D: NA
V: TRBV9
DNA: TGTGCCAGCAGCGTAGAAGGGGAAGGGGACGAGCAGTACTTC
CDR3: CASSVEGEGDEQYF

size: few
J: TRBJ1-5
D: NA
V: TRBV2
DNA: TGTGCCAGCAGTGAAGCCGGAACAGGAGGGCGGCATTTT
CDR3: CASSEAGTGGRHF

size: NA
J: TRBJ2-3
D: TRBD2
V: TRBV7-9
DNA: TGTGCCAGCAGCTCATCGTCTAGAGCGGGGGTCACAGATACGCAGTATTTT
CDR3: CASSSSSRAGVTDTQYF

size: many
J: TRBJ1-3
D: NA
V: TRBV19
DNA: TGTGCCAGCGAAGAGGGGCGGCACGCTGGAAACACCATATATTTT
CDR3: CASEEGRHAGNTIYF

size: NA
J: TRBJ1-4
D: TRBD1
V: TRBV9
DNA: TGTGCCAGCAGCCCCTCGACAGGGAGTGAAAAACTGTTTTTT
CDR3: CASSPSTGSEKLFF

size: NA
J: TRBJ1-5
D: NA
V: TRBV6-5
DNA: TGTGCCAGCAGTTACGGGCGGAATCAGCCCCAGCATTTT
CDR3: CASSYGRNQPQHF

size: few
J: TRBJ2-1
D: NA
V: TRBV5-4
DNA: TGTGCCAGCAGCTTGGCCACAGGGAGGTTGGAGCAGTTCTTC
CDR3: CASSLATGRLEQFF

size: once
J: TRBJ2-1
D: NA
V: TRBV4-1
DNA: TGCGCCAGCAGCCAATACCCAGACAATGAGCAGTTCTTC
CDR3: CASSQYPDNEQFF

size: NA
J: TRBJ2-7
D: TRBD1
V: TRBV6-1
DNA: TGTGCCAGCAGGGTGGGGACAGTTGGCGAGCAGTACTTC
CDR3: CASRVGTVGEQYF

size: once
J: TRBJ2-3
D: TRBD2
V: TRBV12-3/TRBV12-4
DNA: TGTGCCAGCAGTTTCCGACTAGCCACAGATACGCAGTATTTT
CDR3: CASSFRLATDTQYF

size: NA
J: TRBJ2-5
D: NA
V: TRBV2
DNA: TGTGCCAGCAGTGAAGGCGGCCTAACTCAAGAGACCCAGTACTTC
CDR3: CASSEGGLTQETQYF

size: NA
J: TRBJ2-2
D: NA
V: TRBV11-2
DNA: TGTGCCAGCAGCTTGATGCGGTGGGGCGGGGAGCTGTTTTTT
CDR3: CASSLMRWGGELFF

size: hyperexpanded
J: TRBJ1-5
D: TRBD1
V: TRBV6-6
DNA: TGTGCCAGCGGGATCCCCACAGGGGATAGCAATCAGCCCCAGCATTTT
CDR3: CASGIPTGDSNQPQHF

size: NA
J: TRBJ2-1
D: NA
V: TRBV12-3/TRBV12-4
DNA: TGTGCCAGCAGTTTAGGCGCCTATTCTAACAATGAGCAGTTCTTC
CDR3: CASSLGAYSNNEQFF

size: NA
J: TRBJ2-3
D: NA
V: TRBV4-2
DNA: TGTGCCAGCAGCCTGGAACGGGATAGCACAGATACGCAGTATTTT
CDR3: CASSLERDSTDTQYF

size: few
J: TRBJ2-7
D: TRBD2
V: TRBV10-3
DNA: TGTGCCATCAGTGGAGGGGCGTCTAGCGGGACGGCCTACGAGCAGTACTTC
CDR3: CAISGGASSGTAYEQYF

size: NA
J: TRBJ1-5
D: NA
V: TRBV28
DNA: TGTGCCAGCAGTTTATTCGGAGGATTTCAGCCCCAGCATTTT
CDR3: CASSLFGGFQPQHF